This TCR beta chain emerged from a study of shared clonotypes between healthy human individuals. The table lists this clone with a few counts. CDR1 SGHVS and CDR2 FQNEAQ come from the germline V gene. V was cut by 0 bases and J by 4 bases, with 9 bases left in between. CDR3 size: 14 residues. Sequencing was performed with immunoSEQ multiplex PCR; in TCRdb, only in-frame clones are kept and a portion is missing. The repertoire has almost 750,000 clones, 72% of them found once; the top ten carry around 1.7%. It was into CD45RA+ naive and CD45RA-negative memory subsets that the CD4+ cells were split. The receptor was derived from a woman under 40 in good health. V usage is TRBV7-8 and J usage is TRBJ2-5, with D tentatively TRBD2 (6 bases). The sequencing input was memory CD4+ T cells sorted from blood. Subset described: CD45RA-negative fraction. The CDR3 protein is CASSLARGPETQYF. The CDR3 bases are TGTGCCAGCAGCTTAGCGCGGGGCCCAGAGACCCAGTACTTC.